The subject of this entry is one TCR beta chain. Its target is not known. This specimen comes from a study of shared clonotypes between healthy human individuals. Every subset's genomic DNA went evenly onto several immunoSEQ plates. Repertoires were generated with immunoSEQ multiplex PCR, while TCRdb's copy carries only in-frame clones and drops some. Among about 2.1 million clones listed, 93% were seen once. Germline CDR1 reads SGHAT; CDR2 reads FQNNGV. The CDR3 is 16 residues long. Trimming took 1 base from V and 1 from J, leaving 12 bases between them. Overall study findings and caveats: For naive CD4 cells, roughly 4.8% of clonotypes were shared across a handful of donors. Sharing of clonotypes among donors was expected to vary with sequencing depth.

As defined, naive CD8 cells were CD45RO-negative and positively selected for CCR7, with terminally differentiated effector memory CD45RA+ cells excluded. Adult donors, all healthy and HIV-negative, had no recent acute infections or vaccinations. The receptor was isolated from a man between 18 and 35 years old in good health. Some clones in this sample may be carry-over from other donors' samples. The chain links TRBV11-2 to TRBJ2-3; D might be TRBD1 or TRBD2, each matching 5 bases. Input material: naive CD8+ T cells from PBMCs. CDR3 nucleotide sequence: TGTGCCAGCAGCTTAGGTCGGGGCGGCGGCACAGATACGCAGTATTTT. Residues: CASSLGRGGGTDTQYF.